Below, one T cell receptor (beta chain) is given with its context. Its recognized antigen is unknown. The sample holds no much larger clone one base away, and base qualities are not on file. This entry is derived from a study of blood T cell repertoires in COVID-19 (dated by TCRdb to the early 2020s). Looking at the study overall: Samples covering the acute and convalescent phases of COVID-19 were provided by collaborators in the United States, Italy and Spain. The material from the prospective study consisted of cDNA or gDNA derived from T cells, B-cell-depleted T cells, or PBMCs. The dataset comprised deeply sampled blood TCRbeta repertoires from subjects exposed to, actively infected with, or recovered from COVID-19. The repertoires were released in a freely available public database meant as a resource for research on the immune response to SARS-CoV-2. The samples were drawn from the first 160 participants of the ongoing ImmuneRACE study and from 950 to 1,500 subjects provided by 6 global collaborators. The sample metadata nearly always contained a de-identified subject ID, COVID-19 status, age in years and sex. Where available, HLA class I and class II types were obtained from metadata supplied by the sample provider rather than from assay-based typing.

TCRbeta CDR3 regions were amplified from genomic DNA by means of the immunoSEQ Assay, a bias-controlled multiplex PCR. Processing in the source paper ran as follows. Nucleated cell counts per sample were estimated from amplification of reference gene primers within the assay. To quantify the absolute abundance of each unique TCRbeta CDR3 rearrangement, sequence reads were collapsed and filtered. For each sample, productive Simpson clonality was calculated by taking the square root of Simpson's diversity index across productive rearrangements. TCRdb obtained this table from immuneACCESS and retained in-frame rearrangements with V and J assigned. These tables miss some clones; where compared with another copy, unresolved V genes account for less than half of the shortfall, and the remainder is unexplained. V, J and clone size are taken as reported in that table, and D and trimming were inferred from the DNA itself. Present in this sample are approximately 500,000 clones, approximately 90% of which were seen just once. Of the sample, about 2% is held by the ten largest clones.

Participants in the prospective study were enrolled through a virtual design, were aged roughly 18 to 100 years, and lived in approximately 25 United States geographic areas. In the prospective study, cohorts were assigned on the basis of participant-reported clinical history obtained from a screening survey and a study questionnaire. Recovered participants in ImmuneRACE Cohort 3 were defined as having two consecutive negative NP/OP PCR tests, clearance from a healthcare professional, or resolution of symptoms. Mobile phlebotomists in the prospective study collected whole blood, serum and a nasopharyngeal or oropharyngeal swab from every participant. Participants in the prospective study had the option to provide additional blood draws and questionnaires over an approximately 2-month period. Before DNA extraction, blood samples from the prospective study were shipped at room temperature or frozen.

Summary of the overall study and its limitations: Clinical and demographic metadata were provided uncurated, with the amount varying by source and participant.

There are 14 amino acids in the CDR3, from cysteine to phenylalanine inclusive. Just CDR3 DNA is preserved here, 42 bases in frame from base 1. For CDR1 and CDR2, the germline V gene lists KGHSH and LQKENI. Trimming takes 3 bases from V and 1 base from J, and the germline ends sit 9 bases apart. The TCR was taken from a woman aged 40 to 50 who had recovered from COVID-19. The sequencing sample was made of PBMCs or T cells enriched from blood (not recorded which). The rearrangement joined TRBV18 to TRBJ1-1; a weak D assignment points to TRBD1 (5 bases agree). The CDR3 amino acid sequence is: CASSPRAENTEAFF. The DNA sequence follows: TGTGCCAGCTCACCCAGGGCTGAGAACACTGAAGCTTTCTTT.